Listed below are T cell receptor beta chains from one sample, sequenced in a study of CD8 T cells in ankylosing spondylitis. TCRdb reprocessed the 5' RACE reads via MiXCR and lists one record per CDR3 protein. This sample has some 250,000 distinct CDR3 sequences; about 24% occur once, and the top ten carry around 0.64%. Source material: blood, either unsorted or a sorted T cell fraction (not recorded which). The receptors were sampled from a male donor with ankylosing spondylitis or in good health (not recorded which). Each CDR3 is given with its conserved first and last residue. A D gene is named only where the DNA matches it firmly. Expanded clones get a size class; other rows say once, few or many, or leave the size out.

D gene,J gene,V gene,clone size,CDR3 protein,CDR3 DNA
NA,TRBJ1-1,TRBV12-3/TRBV12-4,NA,CASSREGDTEAFF,TGTGCCAGCAGTCGGGAAGGGGACACTGAAGCTTTCTTT
NA,TRBJ1-5,TRBV21-1,NA,CASMRHSNQPQHF,TGTGCCAGCATGCGGCACTCCAATCAGCCCCAGCATTTT
TRBD1,TRBJ1-1,TRBV19,many,CASLTGANTEAFF,TGTGCCAGTCTAACAGGGGCGAACACTGAAGCTTTCTTT
NA,TRBJ2-1,TRBV20-1,NA,CSARKRLVYNEQFF,TGCAGTGCTAGGAAGCGGCTAGTGTACAATGAGCAGTTCTTC
TRBD2,TRBJ2-3,TRBV6-1,NA,CASSRARLAGSTDTQYF,TGTGCCAGCAGCCGTGCCCGACTAGCGGGGAGCACAGATACGCAGTATTTT
TRBD1,TRBJ2-1,TRBV28,NA,CASSLLDRSYNEQFF,TGTGCCAGCAGTTTGTTGGACAGGTCTTACAATGAGCAGTTCTTC
NA,TRBJ2-1,TRBV5-1,many,CASSLGGAYRDEQFF,TGCGCCAGCAGCTTGGGGGGGGCCTACAGGGATGAGCAGTTCTTC
NA,TRBJ1-5,TRBV27,NA,CASSLSGRLQPQHF,TGTGCCAGCAGTTTATCGGGCAGGCTGCAGCCCCAGCATTTT
NA,TRBJ2-5,TRBV20-1,many,CSASGGVETQYF,TGCAGTGCTAGCGGGGGCGTGGAGACCCAGTACTTC
TRBD1,TRBJ2-5,TRBV6-1,NA,CASSPWGQGAGETQYF,TGTGCCAGCAGTCCCTGGGGACAGGGGGCGGGAGAGACCCAGTACTTC
NA,TRBJ2-7,TRBV10-3,many,CAIRARDRDEQYF,TGTGCCATCAGAGCCCGGGACCGAGACGAGCAGTACTTC
NA,TRBJ1-4,TRBV12-3/TRBV12-4,NA,CASSWDNEKLFF,TGTGCCAGCAGTTGGGATAATGAAAAACTGTTTTTT
NA,TRBJ2-7,TRBV7-9,few,CASSEPSGVAKDYEQYF,TGTGCCAGCAGTGAGCCATCTGGGGTAGCTAAGGACTACGAGCAGTACTTC
NA,TRBJ2-1,TRBV5-5,NA,CASSPTGKGQSSYNEQFF,TGTGCCAGCAGCCCCACCGGGAAGGGACAATCGTCCTACAATGAGCAGTTCTTC
NA,TRBJ2-1,TRBV20-1,many,CSAGGTDVNEQFF,TGCAGTGCGGGTGGGACTGATGTCAATGAGCAGTTCTTC
NA,TRBJ1-1,TRBV18,NA,CASSPQGVNTEAFF,TGTGCCAGCTCACCACAGGGGGTGAACACTGAAGCTTTCTTT
TRBD2,TRBJ2-7,TRBV12-3/TRBV12-4,NA,CASSLRGGISYEQYF,TGTGCCAGCAGTTTACGCGGGGGAATTTCCTACGAGCAGTACTTC
NA,TRBJ2-2,TRBV2,NA,CASSESANTGELFF,TGTGCCAGCAGTGAGTCGGCGAACACCGGGGAGCTGTTTTTT
NA,TRBJ1-5,TRBV24-1,NA,CATSDRDQPQHF,TGTGCCACCAGTGATCGGGATCAGCCCCAGCATTTT
TRBD1,TRBJ2-7,TRBV12-3/TRBV12-4,few,CASSTGTGVEEQYF,TGTGCCAGCAGTACCGGGACAGGGGTTGAAGAGCAGTACTTC
NA,TRBJ2-1,TRBV11-1,many,CASSLTPGLDEQFF,TGTGCCAGCAGCTTAACCCCGGGGTTGGATGAGCAGTTCTTC
NA,TRBJ2-3,TRBV20-1,NA,CSAQKWGGLGDTQYF,TGCAGTGCCCAGAAGTGGGGGGGCCTAGGAGATACGCAGTATTTT
NA,TRBJ2-7,TRBV6-1,NA,CASSPIGSCRSYEQYF,TGTGCCAGCAGCCCCATCGGGTCTTGCCGATCCTACGAGCAGTACTTC
NA,TRBJ2-4,TRBV12-3/TRBV12-4,few,CASSSQGGGIQYF,TGTGCCAGCAGTTCCCAGGGAGGAGGCATTCAGTACTTC
NA,TRBJ2-1,TRBV28,NA,CASSPVAPGDNEQFF,TGTGCCAGCAGTCCCGTCGCCCCCGGGGACAATGAGCAGTTCTTC
NA,TRBJ2-5,TRBV6-5,few,CASSYKGTTWTQYF,TGTGCCAGCAGTTACAAGGGGACAACTTGGACCCAGTACTTC
NA,TRBJ2-7,TRBV29-1,many,CSVETGQEQYF,TGCAGCGTTGAAACTGGGCAGGAGCAGTACTTC